What follows is one T cell receptor beta chain and its context. One end of the junction varies from germline; a read error may be responsible. This CDR3 has 14 residues. The germline gives CDR1 SNHLY, CDR2 FYNNEI. The data stem from a study of identical twins' blood T cells. One entry per CDR3 protein, called by TCRdb with MiXCR from the 5' RACE reads. The data show hundreds of thousands of distinct CDR3 sequences, roughly 28% seen once. This chain uses TRBV2 with TRBJ1-5; D is unclear. This clonotype was sampled from a woman aged 18-49 years in good health. Sequencing used PBMCs. CDR3 amino acids: CASSAFRNNRPQHF. CDR3 in DNA: TGTGCCAGCAGTGCTTTTAGAAACAATCGGCCCCAGCATTTT. The full variable domain, in which reference TRBV2 and TRBJ1-5 provide the parts outside the CDR3, is EPEVTQTPSHQVTQMGQEVILRCVPISNHLYFYWYRQILGQKVEFLVSFYNNEISEKSEIFDDQFSVERPDGSNFTLKIRSTKLEDSAMYFCASSAFRNNRPQHFGDGTRLSIL.